The entry that follows covers one T cell receptor beta chain sequence. This sample was taken from a study of T cell responses to AZD1222 COVID-19 vaccine. This table comes from immunoSEQ multiplex PCR, and its TCRdb copy is limited to in-frame clones, with some not included. Of about 90,000 clones listed, 85% are singletons. Trimming took 4 bases from V and 8 from J, leaving 7 bases between them. Germline-derived CDR1 and CDR2 are SQVTM and ANQGSEA. This CDR3 spans 10 amino acids. The source of this sequence is an adult who received the AZD1222 COVID-19 vaccine. The sample consisted of peripheral blood, taken 28 days after the second AZD1222 dose. This sequence joins TRBV29-1 and TRBJ2-3; tentatively, D is TRBD1 or TRBD2 (5 bases each). The CDR3: CSVGGPTQYF. For the CDR3, the DNA is TGCAGCGTTGGGGGACCTACGCAGTATTTT.